This T cell receptor beta chain was sequenced in a study of blood T cell repertoires in COVID-19. The table came from immunoSEQ multiplex PCR; TCRdb's copy has only in-frame clones and leaves some out. The table lists some 83,000 clones, around 85% of them singletons. In its sample, this clone was seen a few times. Germline V gene data show CDR1 as SNHLY and CDR2 as FYNNEI. Losses at the gene ends were 0 bases for V and 5 bases for J; bases not matched to a gene: 8. CDR3 length equals 18 residues. This chain joins TRBV2 and TRBJ2-2; TRBD2 aligns across 11 bases. The specimen was peripheral blood. The TCR comes from a man older than 75 in a cohort sampled during active COVID-19. The CDR3 loop is CASSEAGLAGGGTGELFF. CDR3 nucleotides: TGTGCCAGCAGTGAAGCGGGCCTAGCGGGGGGAGGGACCGGGGAGCTGTTTTTT.